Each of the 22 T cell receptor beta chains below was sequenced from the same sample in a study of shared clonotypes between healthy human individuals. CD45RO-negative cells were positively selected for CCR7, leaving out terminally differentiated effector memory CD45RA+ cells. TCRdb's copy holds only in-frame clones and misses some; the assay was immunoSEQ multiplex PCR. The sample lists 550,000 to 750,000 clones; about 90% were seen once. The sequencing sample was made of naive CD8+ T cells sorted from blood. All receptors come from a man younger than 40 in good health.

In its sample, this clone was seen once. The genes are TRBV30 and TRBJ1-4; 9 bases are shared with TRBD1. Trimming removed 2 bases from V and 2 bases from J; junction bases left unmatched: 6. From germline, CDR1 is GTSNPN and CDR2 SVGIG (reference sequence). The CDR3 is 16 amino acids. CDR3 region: CAWSTGQGATNEKLFF. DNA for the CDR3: TGTGCCTGGAGTACGGGACAGGGTGCCACTAATGAAAAACTGTTTTTT.

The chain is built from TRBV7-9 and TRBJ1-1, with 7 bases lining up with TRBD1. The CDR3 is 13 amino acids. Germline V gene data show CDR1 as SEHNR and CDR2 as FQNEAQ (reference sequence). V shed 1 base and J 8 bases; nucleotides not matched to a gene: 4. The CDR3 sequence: CASSLEGTAEAFF. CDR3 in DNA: TGTGCCAGCAGCTTAGAAGGGACAGCAGAAGCTTTCTTT.

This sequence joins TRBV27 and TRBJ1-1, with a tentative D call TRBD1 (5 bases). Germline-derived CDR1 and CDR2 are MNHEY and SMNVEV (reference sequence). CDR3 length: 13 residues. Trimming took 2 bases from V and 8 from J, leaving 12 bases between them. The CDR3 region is CASSLGRAAEAFF. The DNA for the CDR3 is TGTGCCAGCAGTTTAGGCAGGGCGGCCGAAGCTTTCTTT.

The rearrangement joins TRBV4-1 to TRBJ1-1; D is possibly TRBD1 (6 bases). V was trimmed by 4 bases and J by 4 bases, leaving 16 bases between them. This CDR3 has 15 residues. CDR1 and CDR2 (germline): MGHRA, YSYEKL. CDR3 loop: CASSPIQGGGTEAFF. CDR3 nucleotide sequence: TGCGCCAGCAGCCCGATACAGGGCGGAGGCACTGAAGCTTTCTTT.

The DNA for the CDR3 is TGTGCCAGCAGTTTATTGGCCGATGACTACGAGCAGTTCTTC. Protein sequence: CASSLLADDYEQFF. This chain joins TRBV28 and TRBJ2-1, with D maybe TRBD2 (5 bases). The germline CDR1 and CDR2 sequences are MDHEN and SYDVKM. V lost 1 base and J lost 10, with 14 bases in between. This CDR3 has 14 residues.

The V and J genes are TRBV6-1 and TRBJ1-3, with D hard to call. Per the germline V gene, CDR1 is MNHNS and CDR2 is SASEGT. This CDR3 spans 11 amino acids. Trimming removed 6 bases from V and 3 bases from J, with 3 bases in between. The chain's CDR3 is CASRIGNTIYF. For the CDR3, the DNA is TGTGCCAGCAGAATTGGAAACACCATATATTTT.

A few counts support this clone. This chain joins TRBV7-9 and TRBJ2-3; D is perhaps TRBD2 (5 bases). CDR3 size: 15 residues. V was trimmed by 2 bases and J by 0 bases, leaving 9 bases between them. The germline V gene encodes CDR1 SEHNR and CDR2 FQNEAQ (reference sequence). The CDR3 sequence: CASSLYGGSTDTQYF. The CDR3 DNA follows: TGTGCCAGCAGCTTATACGGCGGGAGCACAGATACGCAGTATTTT. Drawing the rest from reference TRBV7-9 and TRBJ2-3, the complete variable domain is DTGVSQNPRHKITKRGQNVTFRCDPISEHNRLYWYRQTLGQGPEFLTYFQNEAQLEKSRLLSDRFSAERPKGSFSTLEIQRTEQGDSAMYLCASSLYGGSTDTQYFGPGTRLTVL.

The CDR3 loop reads CATSSAPGPLVRDEQYF. The DNA for the CDR3 is TGTGCCACCAGCAGTGCCCCGGGACCCCTCGTAAGGGACGAGCAGTACTTC. This sequence joins TRBV15 and TRBJ2-7; D assignment may be TRBD1 or TRBD2 (5 bases each). This CDR3 is built from 17 residues. Trimming shortened V by 3 bases and J by 5 bases, and 23 bases separated the two germline ends. Germline CDR1 reads LNHNV; CDR2 reads YYDKDF (reference sequence).

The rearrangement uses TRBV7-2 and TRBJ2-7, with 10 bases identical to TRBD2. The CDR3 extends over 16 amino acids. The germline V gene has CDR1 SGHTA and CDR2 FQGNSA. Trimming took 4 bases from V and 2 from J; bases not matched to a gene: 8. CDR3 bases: TGTGCCAGCAGCTACCCCAGCGGGAGGGCCACCTACGAGCAGTACTTC. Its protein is CASSYPSGRATYEQYF.

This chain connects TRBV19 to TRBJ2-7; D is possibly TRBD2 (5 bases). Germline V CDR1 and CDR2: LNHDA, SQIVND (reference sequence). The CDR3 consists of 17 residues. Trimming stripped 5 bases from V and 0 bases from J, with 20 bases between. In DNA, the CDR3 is TGTGCCAGTAGTCCAACCATACAGCGAACTAGCTCCTACGAGCAGTACTTC. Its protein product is CASSPTIQRTSSYEQYF.

This CDR3 reads CASSLIGYEQYF. The CDR3 region has the DNA TGTGCCAGCAGTTTAATAGGGTACGAGCAGTACTTC. The rearrangement links TRBV27 to TRBJ2-7; D uncertain. CDR3 size: 12 residues. The V and J ends lost 2 bases and 4 bases respectively, with 6 bases between them. From germline, CDR1 is MNHEY and CDR2 SMNVEV (reference sequence).

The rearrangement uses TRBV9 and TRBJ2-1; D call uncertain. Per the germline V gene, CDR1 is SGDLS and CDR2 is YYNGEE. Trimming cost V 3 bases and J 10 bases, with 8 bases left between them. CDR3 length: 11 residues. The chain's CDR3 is CASSADGEQFF. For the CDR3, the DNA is TGTGCCAGCAGCGCCGACGGAGAGCAGTTCTTC.

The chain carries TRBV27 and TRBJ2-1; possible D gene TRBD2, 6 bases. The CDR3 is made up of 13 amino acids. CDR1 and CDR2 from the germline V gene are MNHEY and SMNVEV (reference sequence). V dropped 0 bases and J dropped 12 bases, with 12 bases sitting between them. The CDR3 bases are TGTGCCAGCAGTTTATCGCTAGCGAGGGGGCAGTTCTTC. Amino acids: CASSLSLARGQFF.

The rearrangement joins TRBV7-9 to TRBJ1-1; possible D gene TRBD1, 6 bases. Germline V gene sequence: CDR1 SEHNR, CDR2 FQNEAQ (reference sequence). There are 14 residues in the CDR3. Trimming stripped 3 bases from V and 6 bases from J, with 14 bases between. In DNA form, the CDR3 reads TGTGCCAGCAGCTTCCAGACAGGAAATGCTGAAGCTTTCTTT. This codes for CASSFQTGNAEAFF.

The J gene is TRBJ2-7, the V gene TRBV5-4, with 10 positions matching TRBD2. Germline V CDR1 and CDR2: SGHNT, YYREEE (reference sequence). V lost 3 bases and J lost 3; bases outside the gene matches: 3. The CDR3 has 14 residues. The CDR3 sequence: CASSYLAGDYEQYF. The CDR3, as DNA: TGTGCCAGCAGCTACCTAGCGGGAGACTACGAGCAGTACTTC.

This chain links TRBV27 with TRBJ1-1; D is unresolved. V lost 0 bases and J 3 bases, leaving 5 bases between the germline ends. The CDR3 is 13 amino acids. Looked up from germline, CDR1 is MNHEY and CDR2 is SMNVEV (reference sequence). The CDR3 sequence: CASSLSFYTEAFF. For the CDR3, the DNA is TGTGCCAGCAGTTTATCCTTCTACACTGAAGCTTTCTTT.

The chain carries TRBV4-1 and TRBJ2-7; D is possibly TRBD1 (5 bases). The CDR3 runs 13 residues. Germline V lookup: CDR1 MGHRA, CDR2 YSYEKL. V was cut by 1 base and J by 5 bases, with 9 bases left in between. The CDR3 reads CASSQGAGNEQYF. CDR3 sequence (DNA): TGCGCCAGCAGCCAAGGTGCAGGGAACGAGCAGTACTTC.

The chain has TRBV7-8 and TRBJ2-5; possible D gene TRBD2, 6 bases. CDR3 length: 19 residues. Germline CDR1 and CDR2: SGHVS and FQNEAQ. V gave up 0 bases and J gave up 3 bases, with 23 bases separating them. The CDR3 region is CASSLAWGVGARDEETQYF. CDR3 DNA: TGTGCCAGCAGCTTAGCGTGGGGGGTCGGCGCGCGGGATGAAGAGACCCAGTACTTC.

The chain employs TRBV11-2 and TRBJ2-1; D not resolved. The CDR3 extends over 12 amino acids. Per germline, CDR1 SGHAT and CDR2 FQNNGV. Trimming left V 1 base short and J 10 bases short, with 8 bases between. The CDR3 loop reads CASSLGPWEQFF. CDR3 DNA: TGTGCCAGCAGCTTAGGACCTTGGGAGCAGTTCTTC.

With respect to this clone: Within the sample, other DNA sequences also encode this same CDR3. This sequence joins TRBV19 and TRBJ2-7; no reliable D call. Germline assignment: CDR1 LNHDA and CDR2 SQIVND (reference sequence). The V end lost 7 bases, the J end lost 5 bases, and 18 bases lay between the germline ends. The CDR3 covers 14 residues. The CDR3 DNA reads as TGTGCCAGTATAAGGCAAGAAGAAGGCCACGAGCAGTACTTC. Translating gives CASIRQEEGHEQYF.

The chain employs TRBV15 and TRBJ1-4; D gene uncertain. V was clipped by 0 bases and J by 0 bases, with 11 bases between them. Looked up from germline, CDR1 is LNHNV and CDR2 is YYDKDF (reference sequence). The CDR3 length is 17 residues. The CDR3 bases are TGTGCCACCAGCAGAGACCCTCTGCGGGCAACTAATGAAAAACTGTTTTTT. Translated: CATSRDPLRATNEKLFF. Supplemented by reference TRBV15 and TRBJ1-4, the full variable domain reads DAMVIQNPRYQVTQFGKPVTLSCSQTLNHNVMYWYQQKSSQAPKLLFHYYDKDFNNEADTPDNFQSRRPNTSFCFLDIRSPGLGDTAMYLCATSRDPLRATNEKLFFGSGTQLSVL.

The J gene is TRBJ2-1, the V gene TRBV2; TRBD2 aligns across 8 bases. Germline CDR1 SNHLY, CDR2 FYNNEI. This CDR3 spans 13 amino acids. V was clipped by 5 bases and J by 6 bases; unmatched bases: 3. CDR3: CASSIAGLNEQFF. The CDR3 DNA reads TGTGCCAGCAGTATAGCGGGACTCAATGAGCAGTTCTTC.